These T cell receptor beta chains were read from a single sample in a study of cytomegalovirus exposure and HLA in healthy donors. Clones were read by immunoSEQ multiplex PCR, and TCRdb kept only the in-frame ones, dropping some. The sample records some 120,000 clones, 77% being singletons. Material for sequencing was PBMCs. These receptors came from a woman between 40 and 50 years old in good health and CMV-seropositive. Each CDR3 is given with its conserved first and last residue. The order of the fields is CDR3 DNA, CDR3 protein, J gene, V gene, clone size, D gene. A D gene is named only where the DNA matches it firmly. Part of the rows lack a size; the others show once, few, many or a class for expanded clones.

CDR3 DNA: TGTGCCTGGAGTGTAGAGTCGGGGACAGGGGGTGGAAATGAGCAGTTCTTC
CDR3 protein: CAWSVESGTGGGNEQFF
J gene: TRBJ2-1
V gene: TRBV30
clone size: -
D gene: TRBD1

CDR3 DNA: TGCGCCAGCAGTCTTCAGGGCTCCCATGGCTACACCTTC
CDR3 protein: CASSLQGSHGYTF
J gene: TRBJ1-2
V gene: TRBV5-1
clone size: -
D gene: -

CDR3 DNA: TGTGCCAGCAGCCAAGTAGGGACAGGAACTGAAGCTTTCTTT
CDR3 protein: CASSQVGTGTEAFF
J gene: TRBJ1-1
V gene: TRBV14
clone size: few
D gene: TRBD1

CDR3 DNA: TGTGCCAGCAGTTTATCGTCTACCCTCTATGGCTACACCTTC
CDR3 protein: CASSLSSTLYGYTF
J gene: TRBJ1-2
V gene: TRBV28
clone size: many
D gene: -

CDR3 DNA: TGTGCCAGCAGTCCGCAGCGGGAAGTCAGCGAGCAGTACTTC
CDR3 protein: CASSPQREVSEQYF
J gene: TRBJ2-7
V gene: TRBV27
clone size: -
D gene: TRBD2

CDR3 DNA: TGTGCCAGCAGCTTAGCGGGAGCGTCCTACAATGAGCAGTTCTTC
CDR3 protein: CASSLAGASYNEQFF
J gene: TRBJ2-1
V gene: TRBV7-3
clone size: few
D gene: TRBD2

CDR3 DNA: TGCGCCAGCAGCCCCGGGACTAGCGGGAGGAGCTTCTACAATGAGCAGTTCTTC
CDR3 protein: CASSPGTSGRSFYNEQFF
J gene: TRBJ2-1
V gene: TRBV5-1
clone size: -
D gene: TRBD2

CDR3 DNA: TGTGCCAGCAGCCTAGAGGGGACTAGCGGTTGGGATGAGCAGTTCTTC
CDR3 protein: CASSLEGTSGWDEQFF
J gene: TRBJ2-1
V gene: TRBV11-3
clone size: -
D gene: TRBD2

CDR3 DNA: TGTGCCACCAGCAACCTACAGGGGGGGGCGCAGTACTTC
CDR3 protein: CATSNLQGGAQYF
J gene: TRBJ2-7
V gene: TRBV15
clone size: -
D gene: -

CDR3 DNA: TGTGCCAGCAGTGAGAGCCTAAGGCCCCAGCATTTT
CDR3 protein: CASSESLRPQHF
J gene: TRBJ1-5
V gene: TRBV6-5
clone size: once
D gene: -